This TCR beta chain was profiled in a study of tumor-infiltrating lymphocytes in oesophageal squamous cell carcinoma (dated by TCRdb to about 2016). In this sample, this clonotype turned up many times. The antigen it recognizes is unknown. Per-base quality was not reported, and no clone a single base away is much larger than it. Receptor amplification or capture employed PCR. The sequencer was an Illumina HiSeq 2000. TCRdb reworked the public reads: Q25 trimming with fastp, MiXCR clone assembly, productive beta chains retained. Rows matching on CDR3 protein sequence are summarized as one entry with the most common DNA and genes. The sample records roughly 20,000 distinct CDR3 sequences, 35% to 40% of which are singletons. 9% to 13% of the sample rests with the top ten. In the germline V gene, CDR1 corresponds to MNHNS and CDR2 to SASEGT. Trimmed from V: 7 bases; trimmed from J: 7 bases; junction bases lacking a gene match: 13. Taken from cysteine to phenylalanine, the CDR3 has 14 residues. Solely the CDR3 DNA is kept, with 42 bases framed from the first base.

The chain employs TRBV6-1 and TRBJ2-7, with 7 bases aligning to TRBD2. Sequencing was performed on esophageal tumor tissue. This TCR was recovered from a male donor with esophageal squamous cell carcinoma. The CDR3 is CASISGEGDNEQYF. The sequence in DNA is TGTGCCAGCATAAGTGGGGAGGGAGACAATGAGCAGTACTTC.